The 9 T cell receptor beta chains presented below share a single source sample, sequenced in a study of T cells in women clearing cervical HPV infection. This table comes from immunoSEQ multiplex PCR, and its TCRdb copy is limited to in-frame clones, with some not included. Recorded for this sample: 35,000 to 45,000 clones. Sample: blood buffy coat. Every receptor here comes from a woman aged 18-70 years with a cervical HPV16 infection that either progressed to CIN3+ or cleared (not recorded which).

Of note for this clone: From the germline J gene comes the end of the CDR3, since the read stops 3 residues before it. V and J are TRBV4-1 and TRBJ2-7; D is uncertain. This CDR3 contains 13 residues. Germline V CDR1 and CDR2: MGHRA, YSYEKL. The V and J ends lost 4 bases and 3 bases respectively, with 10 bases between them. The covered CDR3 bases are TGCGCCAGCAGCCGTTCGACATACTACGAG. As protein: CASSRSTYYE. The whole CDR3 region reads CASSRSTYYEQYF.

To note about this clone: Sequencing ends 3 residues short of the CDR3 end; the germline J gene provides the rest. The V and J genes are TRBV28 and TRBJ2-7; TRBD2 matches 8 bases. Germline V gives CDR1 MDHEN, CDR2 SYDVKM. The CDR3 length is 15 residues. The trim removed 3 bases at V and 0 bases at J, leaving 4 bases unmatched. The CDR3 DNA, read in part, is TGTGCCAGCAGTTTTCGGGGGGGGAGCTCCTACGAG. It is translated as CASSFRGGSSYE. The whole CDR3 sequence reads CASSFRGGSSYEQYF.

As for this clone: Germline and junction disagree at one end, which may indicate a read error. From the germline J gene comes the end of the CDR3, since the read stops 3 residues before it. The same CDR3 arises from other DNA sequences in this sample as well. The chain carries TRBV5-5 and TRBJ1-3; D possibly corresponds to TRBD1 (5 bases). CDR3 length: 15 amino acids. Germline assignment: CDR1 SGHKS and CDR2 YYEKEE (reference sequence). The CDR3 protein is CASTVDSLSGNTIYF. CDR3 bases read: TGTGCCAGCACGGTAGACAGCCTCTCTGGAAACACG.

Comment on this clone: The CDR3 end lies 3 residues beyond the end of the read and is filled in from the germline J gene. V and J are TRBV5-1 and TRBJ2-7, with D tentatively TRBD1 (6 bases). This CDR3 comprises 12 residues. Per germline, CDR1 SGHRS and CDR2 YFSETQ. V dropped 2 bases and J dropped 4 bases, with 7 bases sitting between them. CDR3 amino acids: CASSLQGYEQYF. CDR3 DNA (partial): TGCGCCAGCAGCTTACAGGGATACGAG.

As regards this clone: From the germline J gene comes the end of the CDR3, since the read stops 3 residues before it. V and J are TRBV20-1 and TRBJ2-5; 7 bases match TRBD2. Unmatched junction bases numbered 2, after V lost 0 bases and J lost 1 base. CDR1 is DFQATT and CDR2 is SNEGSKA in the germline V gene (reference sequence). The CDR3 has 14 residues. The sequenced part of the CDR3 DNA is TGCAGTGCTAGAGATGAGCGGGGCCAAGAGACC. It specifies CSARDERGQET. From start to end, the CDR3 is CSARDERGQETQYF.

This chain's CDR3 is CASSRTTSGRAGDTYTF. The CDR3 bases that were read are TGTGCCAGCAGTCGGACGACTAGCGGGAGGGCCGGAGATACC. This chain joins TRBV2 and TRBJ1-2; unclear D gene. The CDR3 extends 3 residues past the end of the read, so its final part is completed from the germline J gene. Looked up from germline, CDR1 is SNHLY and CDR2 is FYNNEI. The CDR3 contains 17 residues. Supplemented by reference TRBV2 and TRBJ1-2, the full variable domain reads EPEVTQTPSHQVTQMGQEVILRCVPISNHLYFYWYRQILGQKVEFLVSFYNNEISEKSEIFDDQFSVERPDGSNFTLKIRSTKLEDSAMYFCASSRTTSGRAGDTYTFGSGTRLTVV.

Turning to this clone: The DNA ends 3 residues before the CDR3 does, and the rest of the CDR3 is filled in from the germline J gene. The chain uses TRBV19 and TRBJ2-3; D remains ambiguous. Germline CDR1 LNHDA, CDR2 SQIVND (reference sequence). The CDR3 has 13 residues. V lost 2 bases and J lost 5, with 8 bases in between. CDR3 bases read: TGTGCCAGTAGTATAAACACATTAGATACG. This gives the protein CASSINTLDT. In full, the CDR3 is CASSINTLDTQYF.

A remark on this clone: Read coverage stops 3 residues before the CDR3 terminus; the germline J gene supplies the remainder. This chain links TRBV6-4 with TRBJ2-3; a possible D gene is TRBD2 (6 bases). This CDR3 spans 14 amino acids. The V end was cut by 6 bases, the J end by 4 bases, with 14 bases between. CDR1 is MRHNA, CDR2 SNTAGT, per germline. CDR3 DNA (partial): TGTGCCAGCAGCACGGGAGTAGGGGCAGATACG. Protein sequence: CASSTGVGADT. The complete CDR3 reads CASSTGVGADTQYF.

A note on this clone: Read coverage stops 3 residues before the CDR3 terminus; the germline J gene supplies the remainder. V is TRBV18 and J is TRBJ2-2; weak D call: TRBD1 (6 bases). Per germline, CDR1 KGHSH and CDR2 LQKENI. The CDR3 sequence is 16 residues long. The sequenced part of the CDR3 DNA is TGTGCCAGCTCAGGTTCCGGGACAAGGCGTGTCGAAAAG. Protein product: CASSGSGTRRVEK. The CDR3 reads in full as CASSGSGTRRVEKLFF.